This T cell receptor beta chain was sequenced in a study of blood T cell repertoires in COVID-19. V dropped 6 bases and J dropped 4 bases, with 6 bases sitting between them. There are 11 residues in the CDR3. Assay: immunoSEQ multiplex PCR; the TCRdb copy retains only in-frame clones and omits some. Of approximately 270,000 clones listed, about 90% are singletons. Note on this clone: The sample carries other DNA sequences with the same CDR3.

The material sequenced was PBMCs or T cells enriched from blood (not recorded which). The TCR comes from a human donor in a cohort exposed to, infected with or recovered from COVID-19 (not recorded which). The donor label of this sample is uncertain. V usage is TRBV12-3 or TRBV12-4 and J usage is TRBJ1-1; no clear D. The CDR3 region has the DNA TGTGCCAGCAGGGGAGGCACTGAAGCTTTCTTT. Its protein product is CASRGGTEAFF.